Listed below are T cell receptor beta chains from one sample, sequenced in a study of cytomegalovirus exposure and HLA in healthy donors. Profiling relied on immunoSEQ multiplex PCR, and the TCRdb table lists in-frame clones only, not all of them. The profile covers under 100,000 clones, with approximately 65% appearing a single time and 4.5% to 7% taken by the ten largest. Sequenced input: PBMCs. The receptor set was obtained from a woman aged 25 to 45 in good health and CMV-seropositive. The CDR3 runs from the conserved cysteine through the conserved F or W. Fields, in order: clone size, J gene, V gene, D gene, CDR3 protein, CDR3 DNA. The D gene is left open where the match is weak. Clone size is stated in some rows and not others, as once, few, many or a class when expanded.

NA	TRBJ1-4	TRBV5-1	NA	CASSPTGTTTNEKLFF	TGCGCCAGCAGCCCCACAGGGACAACAACTAATGAAAAACTGTTTTTT
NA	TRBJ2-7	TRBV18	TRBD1	CASSPTTGAYEQYF	TGTGCCAGCTCACCAACAACAGGGGCCTACGAGCAGTACTTC
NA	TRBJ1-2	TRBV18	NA	CASSTSRGNYGYTF	TGTGCCAGCTCCACCTCTCGGGGGAACTATGGCTACACCTTC
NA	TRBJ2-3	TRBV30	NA	CAWSASDTQYF	TGTGCCTGGAGTGCGAGCGATACGCAGTATTTT
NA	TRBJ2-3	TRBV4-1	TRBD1	CASSQGTGSYTQYF	TGCGCCAGCAGCCAAGGGACAGGTAGTTATACGCAGTATTTT
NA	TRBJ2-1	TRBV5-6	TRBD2	CASSPRLVAGNYNEQFF	TGTGCCAGCAGCCCCCGGTTGGTAGCGGGGAACTACAATGAGCAGTTCTTC
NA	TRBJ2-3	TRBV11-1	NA	CASRSTISSTDTQYF	TGTGCCAGCAGGAGTACCATTTCTAGCACAGATACGCAGTATTTT
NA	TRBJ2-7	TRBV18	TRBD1	CASSPGQGAYEQYF	TGTGCCAGCTCGCCGGGACAGGGGGCATACGAGCAGTACTTC
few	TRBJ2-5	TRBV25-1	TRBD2	CASSAGLVPETQYF	TGTGCCAGCAGTGCTGGACTAGTTCCAGAGACCCAGTACTTC
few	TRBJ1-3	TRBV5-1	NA	CASSYASAGDTIYF	TGCGCCAGCAGCTACGCATCGGCGGGGGACACCATATATTTT
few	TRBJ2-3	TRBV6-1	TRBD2	CASSEARGADTQYF	TGTGCCAGCAGTGAAGCTCGGGGGGCAGATACGCAGTATTTT
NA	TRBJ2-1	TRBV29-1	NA	CSVYFVGGSYNEQFF	TGCAGCGTCTATTTTGTAGGGGGATCCTACAATGAGCAGTTCTTC
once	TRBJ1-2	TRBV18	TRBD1	CASSPGTVNYGYTF	TGTGCCAGCTCACCAGGGACAGTGAACTATGGCTACACCTTC
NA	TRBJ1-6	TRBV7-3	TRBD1	CASSPGQGANSPLHF	TGTGCCAGCAGCCCGGGACAGGGGGCAAATTCACCCCTCCACTTT
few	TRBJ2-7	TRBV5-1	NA	CASRTEGSYEQYF	TGCGCCAGCAGGACGGAGGGCTCCTACGAGCAGTACTTC
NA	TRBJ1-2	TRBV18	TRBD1	CASSLGQGNYGYTF	TGTGCCAGCTCACTGGGACAGGGAAACTATGGCTACACCTTC
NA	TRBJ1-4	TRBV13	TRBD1	CASSRRQGRTNEKLFF	TGTGCCAGTAGCCGGAGACAGGGAAGAACTAATGAAAAACTGTTTTTT
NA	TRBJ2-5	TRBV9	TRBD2	CASSVGSGGQTQYF	TGTGCCAGCAGCGTCGGTAGCGGGGGTCAGACCCAGTACTTC
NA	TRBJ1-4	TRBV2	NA	CASQFQGSYEKLFF	TGTGCCAGCCAATTTCAGGGTAGTTATGAAAAACTGTTTTTT
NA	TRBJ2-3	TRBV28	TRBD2	CASRLAGGVTDTQYF	TGTGCCAGCAGGTTAGCGGGGGGCGTCACAGATACGCAGTATTTT
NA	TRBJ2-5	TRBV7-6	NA	CASSFGPAETQYF	TGTGCCAGCAGCTTTGGGCCAGCTGAGACCCAGTACTTC
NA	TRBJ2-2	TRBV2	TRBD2	CASAPQAGPSTGELFF	TGTGCCAGTGCCCCCCAAGCGGGGCCCAGCACCGGGGAGCTGTTTTTT
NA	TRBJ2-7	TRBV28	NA	CASSQTLPPYEQYF	TGTGCCAGCAGCCAGACATTACCCCCCTACGAGCAGTACTTC
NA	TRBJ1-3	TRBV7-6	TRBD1	CASSPWDRANTIYF	TGTGCCAGCAGCCCATGGGACAGGGCTAACACCATATATTTT
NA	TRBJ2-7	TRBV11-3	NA	CASSLDSYEQYF	TGTGCCAGCAGCTTAGATTCGTACGAGCAGTACTTC
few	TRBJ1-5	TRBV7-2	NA	CASSLDHSNQPQHF	TGTGCCAGCAGCTTAGATCATAGCAATCAGCCCCAGCATTTT
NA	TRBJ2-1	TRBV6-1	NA	CASSLQGQGYNEQFF	TGTGCCAGCAGTTTACAGGGCCAGGGCTACAATGAGCAGTTCTTC
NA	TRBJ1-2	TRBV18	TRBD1	CASSPAGQDYGYTF	TGTGCCAGCTCACCCGCGGGACAGGATTATGGCTACACCTTC
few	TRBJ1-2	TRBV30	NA	CAWDSFYGYTF	TGTGCCTGGGACAGCTTCTATGGCTACACCTTC
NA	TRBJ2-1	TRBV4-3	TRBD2	CASSHLSGGGNEQFF	TGCGCCAGCAGCCATTTGAGCGGGGGTGGCAATGAGCAGTTCTTC
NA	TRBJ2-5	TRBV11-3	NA	CASSFRIQETQYF	TGTGCCAGCAGCTTCAGGATTCAAGAGACCCAGTACTTC
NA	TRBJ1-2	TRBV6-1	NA	CATGGRGSVGYTF	TGTGCCACCGGAGGGAGGGGGTCGGTTGGCTACACCTTC
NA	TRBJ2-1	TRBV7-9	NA	CSSSLALGKLGYNEQFF	TGTTCCAGCAGCTTAGCGCTCGGGAAGTTGGGCTACAATGAGCAGTTCTTC
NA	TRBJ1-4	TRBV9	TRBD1	CASSVSGTGGEKLFF	TGTGCCAGCAGCGTATCCGGGACAGGCGGTGAAAAACTGTTTTTT
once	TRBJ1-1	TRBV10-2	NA	CASGETEAFF	TGCGCCAGCGGGGAGACTGAAGCTTTCTTT
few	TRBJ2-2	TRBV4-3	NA	CASSQDGHDGELFF	TGCGCCAGCAGCCAAGATGGGCATGACGGGGAGCTGTTTTTT
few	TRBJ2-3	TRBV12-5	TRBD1	CASGASGTGISDTQYF	TGTGCTAGTGGTGCCTCCGGGACAGGGATTAGCGATACGCAGTATTTT
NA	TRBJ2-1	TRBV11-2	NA	CASSLRYDSSYNEQFF	TGTGCCAGCAGCTTACGCTACGACAGCTCCTACAATGAGCAGTTCTTC
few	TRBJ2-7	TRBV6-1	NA	CASSEGASHPSYEQYF	TGTGCCAGCAGTGAGGGGGCTTCCCACCCCTCCTACGAGCAGTACTTC
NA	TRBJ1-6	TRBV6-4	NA	CASSDSTGQTSPLHF	TGTGCCAGCAGTGACTCGACGGGACAAACTTCACCCCTCCACTTT
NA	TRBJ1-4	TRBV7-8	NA	CASSLGATNEKLFF	TGTGCCAGCAGCTTGGGGGCGACTAATGAAAAACTGTTTTTT
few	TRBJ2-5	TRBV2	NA	CASGALIETQYF	TGTGCCAGCGGGGCACTTATAGAGACCCAGTACTTC
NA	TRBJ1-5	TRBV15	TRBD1	CATSRDTRGRQPQHF	TGTGCCACCAGCAGAGATACGAGGGGGCGGCAGCCCCAGCATTTT
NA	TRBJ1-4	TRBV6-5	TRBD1	CASSRAGTGRRKLFF	TGTGCCAGCAGCAGGGCCGGGACAGGGAGGCGAAAACTGTTTTTT
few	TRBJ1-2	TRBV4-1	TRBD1	CASSQPLRDRGHGYTF	TGCGCCAGCAGCCAACCCCTCCGGGACAGGGGGCACGGCTACACCTTC
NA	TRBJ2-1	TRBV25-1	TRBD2	CASSELGTSKYNEQFF	TGTGCCAGCAGTGAATTAGGGACTAGCAAGTACAATGAGCAGTTCTTC
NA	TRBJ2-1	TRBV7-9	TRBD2	CASSLLAGPYNEQFF	TGTGCCAGCAGCTTACTAGCGGGTCCCTACAATGAGCAGTTCTTC
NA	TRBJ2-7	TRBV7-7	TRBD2	CASSPAGGEQYF	TGTGCCAGCAGCCCAGCGGGGGGAGAGCAGTACTTC
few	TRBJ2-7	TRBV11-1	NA	CASSLGAGSEFYEQYF	TGTGCCAGCAGCCTAGGGGCGGGTTCGGAGTTCTACGAGCAGTACTTC
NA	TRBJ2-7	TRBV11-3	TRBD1	CASSSDRGYEQYF	TGTGCCAGCAGCTCGGACAGGGGCTACGAGCAGTACTTC
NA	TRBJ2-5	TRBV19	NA	CASSIGPGRGETQYF	TGTGCCAGTAGTATAGGGCCAGGCCGAGGGGAGACCCAGTACTTC
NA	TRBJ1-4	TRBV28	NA	CASLDSQREKLFF	TGTGCCAGCCTGGACAGCCAGAGAGAAAAACTGTTTTTT
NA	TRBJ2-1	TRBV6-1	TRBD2	CASSPPGLAGNEQFF	TGTGCCAGCAGCCCGCCGGGACTAGCGGGTAATGAGCAGTTCTTC
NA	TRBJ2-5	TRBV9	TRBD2	CASSPTPGSGGAGETQYF	TGTGCCAGCAGCCCCACCCCTGGAAGCGGGGGGGCAGGTGAGACCCAGTACTTC
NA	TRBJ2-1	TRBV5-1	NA	CASSLGANNEQFF	TGCGCCAGCAGCTTGGGGGCCAACAATGAGCAGTTCTTC
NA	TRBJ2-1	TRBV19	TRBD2	CASTRTSGGVGEQFF	TGTGCCAGTACCCGGACTAGCGGGGGAGTCGGTGAGCAGTTCTTC
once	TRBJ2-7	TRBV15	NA	CATSRDFYEQYF	TGTGCCACCAGCAGGGACTTCTACGAGCAGTACTTC